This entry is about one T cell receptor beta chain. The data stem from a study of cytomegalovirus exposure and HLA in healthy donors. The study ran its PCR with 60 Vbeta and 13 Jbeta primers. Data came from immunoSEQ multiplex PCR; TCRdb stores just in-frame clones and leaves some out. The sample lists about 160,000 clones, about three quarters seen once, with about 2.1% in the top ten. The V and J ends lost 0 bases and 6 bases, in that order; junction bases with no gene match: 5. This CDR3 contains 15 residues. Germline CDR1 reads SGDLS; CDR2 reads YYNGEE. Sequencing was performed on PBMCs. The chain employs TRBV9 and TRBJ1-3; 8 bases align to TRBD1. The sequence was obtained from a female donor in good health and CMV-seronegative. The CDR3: CASSVGGQGENTIYF. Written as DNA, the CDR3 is TGTGCCAGCAGCGTAGGAGGACAGGGAGAAAACACCATATATTTT.